The 20 T cell receptor beta chains below all came from one sample that was sequenced in a study of CD8+ T cells in alopecia areata. Treatment specified: oral pan-JAK inhibitor, 5-10 mg twice daily. Isolated RNA was reverse transcribed into cDNA used as the sequencing template. Sequencing was performed with immunoSEQ multiplex PCR; in TCRdb, only in-frame clones are kept and a portion is missing. This table has over 250,000 clones, about 60% appearing once. The source was CD4+ T cells sorted from blood, collected around week 53, from a patient treated with tofacitinib. The receptors come from a human donor with alopecia areata.

This clone showed up just a few times. The chain recombines TRBV6-5 with TRBJ2-7; TRBD1 agrees at 8 bases. V was pared by 6 bases and J by 6 bases, with 10 bases of the junction left unmatched. The CDR3 has 14 residues. CDR1 is MNHEY and CDR2 is SVGAGI in the germline V gene. CDR3 DNA: TGTGCCAGCAGCCTCCGACAGGGGCTCGGCGAGCAGTACTTC. Its translation is CASSLRQGLGEQYF.

Of note for this clone: Here the CDR3 omits its conserved ending phenylalanine or tryptophan, so a read error is the likely source. The J gene is TRBJ2-7, the V gene TRBV30; possibly TRBD1 for D (6 bases). V shed 3 bases and J shed 1 base, with 10 bases lying between them. This CDR3 has 13 amino acids. CDR1 is GTSNPN, CDR2 SVGIG, per germline (reference sequence). The CDR3 sequence: CAWSRDTSYEQYL. The CDR3 DNA is TGTGCCTGGAGCCGGGACACATCCTACGAGCAGTACCTC.

This chain joins TRBV29-1 and TRBJ1-1; D not resolved. V gave up 6 bases and J gave up 9 bases, with 14 bases separating them. CDR3 length equals 11 residues. Germline CDR1 is SQVTM and CDR2 is ANQGSEA. The CDR3 is CSVLDHPKAFF. CDR3 in DNA: TGCAGCGTGCTGGACCATCCAAAAGCTTTCTTT.

This clone was counted only a few times. The rearrangement links TRBV7-9 to TRBJ2-5; 8 nucleotides match TRBD2. The CDR3 covers 14 residues. Per the germline V gene, CDR1 is SEHNR and CDR2 is FQNEAQ (reference sequence). Germline trimming cut 3 bases from V and 2 bases from J; bases unmatched to any gene: 2. The CDR3 DNA reads TGTGCCAGCAGCTTCACTAGCGGACAAGAGACCCAGTACTTC. It is translated as CASSFTSGQETQYF.

This clone appeared a few times. The V gene is TRBV30, the J gene TRBJ1-2; the match to TRBD1 covers 9 bases. The germline V gene has CDR1 GTSNPN and CDR2 SVGIG (reference sequence). The CDR3 is 13 residues long. Trimming removed 3 bases from V and 4 bases from J; junction bases left unmatched: 3. CDR3 residues: CAWRQGASYGYTF. The CDR3 DNA reads TGTGCCTGGAGACAGGGGGCTAGCTATGGCTACACCTTC.

The chain has TRBV29-1 and TRBJ2-3, with 7 bases fitting TRBD2. This CDR3 has 14 amino acids. The germline gives CDR1 SQVTM, CDR2 ANQGSEA. V shed 4 bases, J shed 1 base, and the junction held 5 bases outside the gene matches. The CDR3 nucleotides read TGCAGCGTTGTTCTACGGGGGGGCACAGATACGCAGTATTTT. As protein: CSVVLRGGTDTQYF.

The chain combines TRBV5-4 with TRBJ1-6, with 12 bases identical to TRBD1. Losses at the gene ends were 2 bases for V and 9 bases for J; bases not matched to a gene: 6. The CDR3 consists of 16 residues. Germline V gives CDR1 SGHNT, CDR2 YYREEE (reference sequence). The CDR3 loop reads CASSLGTGGASSPLHF. For the CDR3, the DNA is TGTGCCAGCAGCTTAGGGACAGGGGGCGCGAGTTCACCCCTCCACTTT.

The rearrangement links TRBV10-3 to TRBJ1-6; D gene ambiguous. The CDR3 consists of 15 residues. CDR1 and CDR2 from the germline V gene are ENHRY and SYGVKD. With 10 bases removed from V and 0 bases from J, the gap between germline ends came to 13 bases. The CDR3 spells CATLQAGSYNSPLHF. In DNA form, the CDR3 reads TGTGCCACTCTGCAGGCGGGCTCCTATAATTCACCCCTCCACTTT.

CDR3 coding DNA: TGTGCCAGCCCAATGAGGGGTGATACGCAGTATTTT. This sequence encodes CASPMRGDTQYF. The V call is TRBV27, the J call TRBJ2-3; either TRBD1 or TRBD2 may supply D (5 bases each). Germline lookup yields CDR1 MNHEY and CDR2 SMNVEV (reference sequence). CDR3 size: 12 residues. Trimming pared 8 bases from V and 6 bases from J, leaving 12 bases between.

This clone was observed a single time. V and J are TRBV6-5 and TRBJ1-6; D unclear. This CDR3 is 16 amino acids long. V shed 0 bases and J shed 7 bases, with 13 bases lying between them. Germline-derived CDR1 and CDR2 are MNHEY and SVGAGI. This CDR3 is CASSYSVLQENSPLHF. The CDR3 DNA reads TGTGCCAGCAGTTACTCGGTCTTGCAGGAAAATTCACCCCTCCACTTT.

This clone was observed a few times. The chain carries TRBV13 and TRBJ2-5; 7 bases are shared with TRBD1. The CDR3 has 17 amino acids. Germline-derived CDR1 and CDR2 are PRHDT and FYEKMQ (reference sequence). The junction had 13 bases not matched to a gene; V was cut back by 1 base and J by 5 bases. CDR3 nucleotides: TGTGCCAGCAGCTTAGATCCGACAGGGCCGGAGAGGGAGACCCAGTACTTC. Protein: CASSLDPTGPERETQYF. Complete variable domain (other parts from reference TRBV13 and TRBJ2-5): AAGVIQSPRHLIKEKRETATLKCYPIPRHDTVYWYQQGPGQDPQFLISFYEKMQSDKGSIPDRFSAQQFSDYHSELNMSSLELGDSALYFCASSLDPTGPERETQYFGPGTRLLVL.

The genes are TRBV30 and TRBJ2-5; D not resolved. CDR1 and CDR2 (germline): GTSNPN, SVGIG (reference sequence). V lost 2 bases and J lost 4, with 5 bases in between. CDR3 size: 11 residues. CDR3 coding DNA: TGTGCCTGGAGTAACGGAGAGACCCAGTACTTC. Residues: CAWSNGETQYF.

The chain links TRBV30 to TRBJ1-2, with 11 positions matching TRBD1. With 3 bases clipped from V and 4 bases from J, the junction kept 4 bases outside the gene matches. CDR1 is GTSNPN and CDR2 is SVGIG in the germline V gene (reference sequence). This CDR3 comprises 14 residues. CDR3 nucleotide sequence: TGTGCCTGGAGCGCTGGGACAGGGGGCTATGGCTACACCTTC. Amino acid sequence: CAWSAGTGGYGYTF.

This clone has a handful of counts. The V call is TRBV29-1, the J call TRBJ2-5; D gene ambiguous. The CDR3 covers 11 residues. V was cut by 4 bases and J by 5 bases, with 8 bases left in between. From germline, CDR1 is SQVTM and CDR2 ANQGSEA. The CDR3 DNA follows: TGCAGCGTTGTTTTCGGGGAGACCCAGTACTTC. Residues: CSVVFGETQYF.

This chain joins TRBV11-2 and TRBJ2-3; no clear D gene. The CDR3 is 18 amino acids. V lost 1 base and J 0 bases, leaving 17 bases between the germline ends. Looked up from germline, CDR1 is SGHAT and CDR2 is FQNNGV. Here the CDR3 DNA reads TGTGCCAGCAGCTTAGGGGCCTCTGGCGGATCTAGCACAGATACGCAGTATTTT. Protein: CASSLGASGGSSTDTQYF.

The rearrangement uses TRBV10-3 and TRBJ1-3; D remains unclear. Germline-derived CDR1 and CDR2 are ENHRY and SYGVKD. V was clipped by 4 bases and J by 4 bases, with 11 bases between them. This CDR3 comprises 14 residues. CDR3: CAISGTSRGNTIYF. CDR3 nucleotide sequence: TGTGCCATCAGTGGGACCAGTAGAGGAAACACCATATATTTT.

This chain joins TRBV5-1 and TRBJ1-3; D ambiguous. There are 15 residues in the CDR3. The germline V gene has CDR1 SGHRS and CDR2 YFSETQ. Trimming cost V 2 bases and J 4 bases, with 13 bases left between them. CDR3 DNA: TGCGCCAGCAGCTTACAACCGGGAGGCGGAAACACCATATATTTT. Translating gives CASSLQPGGGNTIYF. The complete variable domain, with remaining parts taken from reference TRBV5-1 and TRBJ1-3, reads KAGVTQTPRYLIKTRGQQVTLSCSPISGHRSVSWYQQTPGQGLQFLFEYFSETQRNKGNFPGRFSGRQFSNSRSEMNVSTLELGDSALYLCASSLQPGGGNTIYFGEGSWLTVV.

This clone was recorded many times. V and J are TRBV14 and TRBJ2-1; maybe TRBD2 (6 bases). The CDR3 has 13 residues. Trimming removed 1 base at V and 6 bases at J, with 7 bases between. From germline, CDR1 is SGHDN and CDR2 FVKESK. Written as DNA, the CDR3 is TGTGCCAGCAGCCAAGGGACTATCAATGAGCAGTTCTTC. Its protein product is CASSQGTINEQFF.

This chain joins TRBV19 and TRBJ2-2; 13 bases align to TRBD2. Germline V CDR1 and CDR2: LNHDA, SQIVND (reference sequence). The V segment lost 7 bases and the J segment 1 base; nucleotides outside the gene matches: 6. There are 17 residues in the CDR3. DNA for the CDR3: TGTGCCAGTACCCCGGGACTAGCGGGGATGAACACCGGGGAGCTGTTTTTT. Its translation is CASTPGLAGMNTGELFF.

The sample holds a few counts of this clone. Other DNA sequences in the sample encode the same CDR3. The V and J genes are TRBV5-1 and TRBJ2-3; D gene uncertain. Trimming shortened V by 4 bases and J by 2 bases, and 5 bases separated the two germline ends. Germline V lookup: CDR1 SGHRS, CDR2 YFSETQ. This CDR3 contains 12 residues. CDR3 sequence: CASSVSTDTQYF. CDR3 coding DNA: TGCGCCAGCAGCGTTTCCACAGATACGCAGTATTTT. The whole variable domain, remainder taken from reference TRBV5-1 and TRBJ2-3, is KAGVTQTPRYLIKTRGQQVTLSCSPISGHRSVSWYQQTPGQGLQFLFEYFSETQRNKGNFPGRFSGRQFSNSRSEMNVSTLELGDSALYLCASSVSTDTQYFGPGTRLTVL.